This T cell receptor (beta chain) was sequenced during a study of shared clonotypes between healthy human individuals. Study-wide results and caveats: Clonotypes shared by all four sorted-subset donors had higher generation probabilities than non-shared clonotypes.

Only in-frame clones appear in the TCRdb table, and some are missing; sequencing was by immunoSEQ multiplex PCR. Seen here are roughly 1,800,000 clones, about 94% observed once, and the top ten hold roughly 1.2%. CDR3 length equals 13 residues. From germline, CDR1 is SGHDT and CDR2 YYEEEE. Trimming removed 6 bases from V and 0 bases from J, with 10 bases in between. This clone was observed once. Its antigen is unidentified. CD8 cells regarded as naive lacked CD45RO, were positively chosen for CCR7, and omitted terminally differentiated effector memory CD45RA+ cells. Those who donated were healthy HIV-negative adults, with no recent acute infections or vaccinations reported.

The TCR sequence derives from a man aged 18 to 35 in good health. Sequences were obtained from naive CD8+ T cells sorted from blood. The chain recombines TRBV5-6 with TRBJ2-7; a weak D match, TRBD2 (5 bases). CDR3 coding DNA: TGTGCCAGCAACACGGGGAGCTCCTACGAGCAGTACTTC. Its protein product is CASNTGSSYEQYF.